Listed below are T cell receptor beta chains from one sample, sequenced in a study of PD-1 blockade in classical Hodgkin lymphoma. Clones were read by immunoSEQ multiplex PCR, and TCRdb kept only the in-frame ones, dropping some. The data contain about 21,000 clones, approximately 87% of them singletons. Sequenced sample: CD8+ T cells from blood. The receptors come from a human donor with classical Hodgkin lymphoma. Each CDR3 is given with its conserved first and last residue. Each record gives: clone size, V gene, J gene, D gene, CDR3 length, CDR3 protein, CDR3 DNA. The D gene is left open where the match is weak. For some rows the clone size is stated as once, few or many, or as a class when expanded; others skip it.

clone_size: -
v_call: TRBV7-9
j_call: TRBJ1-1
d_call: -
cdr3_length: 12
cdr3_aa: CASSPNGAEAFF
cdr3_nt: TGTGCCAGCAGCCCGAATGGGGCAGAAGCTTTCTTT

clone_size: -
v_call: TRBV2
j_call: TRBJ2-7
d_call: -
cdr3_length: 12
cdr3_aa: CASKAGGYEQYF
cdr3_nt: TGTGCCAGCAAGGCAGGGGGGTACGAGCAGTACTTC

clone_size: -
v_call: TRBV27
j_call: TRBJ1-2
d_call: -
cdr3_length: 19
cdr3_aa: CASSLSPSQGGQRNYGYTF
cdr3_nt: TGTGCCAGCAGTTTATCCCCCTCCCAGGGAGGACAGCGTAACTATGGCTACACCTTC

clone_size: once
v_call: TRBV29-1
j_call: TRBJ1-1
d_call: -
cdr3_length: 13
cdr3_aa: CSADNTANTEAFF
cdr3_nt: TGCAGCGCTGACAATACGGCGAACACTGAAGCTTTCTTT

clone_size: -
v_call: TRBV7-9
j_call: TRBJ1-2
d_call: TRBD1
cdr3_length: 14
cdr3_aa: CASSPTTGPNGYTF
cdr3_nt: TGTGCCAGCAGCCCAACGACAGGGCCGAACGGCTACACCTTC

clone_size: -
v_call: TRBV29-1
j_call: TRBJ1-1
d_call: -
cdr3_length: 14
cdr3_aa: CSVDDYGSQTEAFF
cdr3_nt: TGCAGCGTTGATGATTATGGAAGTCAGACTGAAGCTTTCTTT

clone_size: -
v_call: TRBV27
j_call: TRBJ1-1
d_call: -
cdr3_length: 15
cdr3_aa: CASSSTLGRNTEAFF
cdr3_nt: TGTGCCAGCAGTTCCACATTGGGCAGAAACACTGAAGCTTTCTTT

clone_size: -
v_call: TRBV6-5
j_call: TRBJ2-7
d_call: -
cdr3_length: 13
cdr3_aa: CASSYRGLAEQYF
cdr3_nt: TGTGCCAGCAGTTACCGTGGGCTAGCTGAGCAGTACTTC

clone_size: -
v_call: TRBV27
j_call: TRBJ2-1
d_call: -
cdr3_length: 17
cdr3_aa: CASSDTNRDGSYNEQFF
cdr3_nt: TGTGCCAGCAGTGACACAAACAGGGATGGGTCCTACAATGAGCAGTTCTTC

clone_size: -
v_call: TRBV7-2
j_call: TRBJ1-2
d_call: -
cdr3_length: 16
cdr3_aa: CASSRNRELTNYGYTF
cdr3_nt: TGTGCCAGCAGCCGCAACAGGGAACTGACTAACTATGGCTACACCTTC

clone_size: -
v_call: TRBV5-1
j_call: TRBJ2-5
d_call: -
cdr3_length: 14
cdr3_aa: CASSPGSSRETQYF
cdr3_nt: TGCGCCAGCAGCCCAGGTTCTAGCAGGGAGACCCAGTACTTC

clone_size: -
v_call: TRBV9
j_call: TRBJ2-7
d_call: TRBD2
cdr3_length: 15
cdr3_aa: CASSVGRGASYEQYF
cdr3_nt: TGTGCCAGCAGCGTAGGGCGGGGGGCAAGCTACGAGCAGTACTTC

clone_size: -
v_call: TRBV4-3
j_call: TRBJ2-1
d_call: TRBD2
cdr3_length: 18
cdr3_aa: CASSPSSGRKSSYNEQFF
cdr3_nt: TGCGCCAGCAGCCCGAGCAGCGGGAGAAAGAGCTCCTACAATGAGCAGTTCTTC

clone_size: -
v_call: TRBV10-3
j_call: TRBJ2-1
d_call: TRBD2
cdr3_length: 19
cdr3_aa: CAIHPGMTSPSSSYNEQFF
cdr3_nt: TGTGCCATTCACCCCGGGATGACTAGCCCCTCCAGCTCCTACAATGAGCAGTTCTTC

clone_size: -
v_call: TRBV7-9
j_call: TRBJ2-3
d_call: TRBD1
cdr3_length: 15
cdr3_aa: CASSPRDSSTDTQYF
cdr3_nt: TGTGCCAGCAGCCCCCGGGACAGTAGCACAGATACGCAGTATTTT

clone_size: -
v_call: TRBV5-1
j_call: TRBJ1-1
d_call: -
cdr3_length: 18
cdr3_aa: CASSLEPMDSLMNTEAFF
cdr3_nt: TGCGCCAGCAGCTTGGAGCCCATGGACAGCCTAATGAACACTGAAGCTTTCTTT

clone_size: -
v_call: TRBV29-1
j_call: TRBJ2-1
d_call: TRBD2
cdr3_length: 14
cdr3_aa: CSVVTSGMGNEQFF
cdr3_nt: TGCAGCGTTGTGACTAGCGGTATGGGTAATGAGCAGTTCTTC

clone_size: -
v_call: TRBV19
j_call: TRBJ1-6
d_call: -
cdr3_length: 13
cdr3_aa: CASSIGRNSPLHF
cdr3_nt: TGTGCCAGTAGTATCGGGCGGAATTCACCCCTCCACTTT

clone_size: -
v_call: TRBV11-2
j_call: TRBJ2-7
d_call: -
cdr3_length: 17
cdr3_aa: CASSSHRSGLIVYEQYF
cdr3_nt: TGTGCCAGCAGCTCCCACCGTAGCGGACTCATTGTCTACGAGCAGTACTTC

clone_size: -
v_call: TRBV5-1
j_call: TRBJ2-7
d_call: TRBD1
cdr3_length: 14
cdr3_aa: CASRAGTGAYEQYF
cdr3_nt: TGCGCCAGCAGGGCCGGGACAGGGGCCTACGAGCAGTACTTC